This T cell receptor (beta chain) derives from a study of T cells expressing NK-cell markers. General observations from the study: Roughly 6 donors had dominant NKG2C+ clonotypes that comprised about 1.0-8% of their CD8+ T cells.

The CDR3 spans 14 residues. CDR1 is SGDLS, CDR2 YYNGEE, per germline. Remarks on this clonotype: The target antigen is unknown.

5'RACE template switching with UMIs generated TCR beta cDNA. Using the 5' RACE reads, TCRdb records one entry per CDR3 protein without DNA. Its clone listing holds around 260,000 distinct CDR3 sequences. The sample taken for sequencing was blood T cells: a sorted CD56 or NKG2C T cell subset, CD4+ or CD8+ T cells, or bulk PBMC T cells (not recorded which). The V gene is TRBV9, the J gene TRBJ2-5. This clonotype originated in a woman aged 18 to 75 in good health. CDR3 sequence reads: CASSVGMYQETQYF. The whole variable domain, remainder taken from reference TRBV9 and TRBJ2-5, is DSGVTQTPKHLITATGQRVTLRCSPRSGDLSVYWYQQSLDQGLQFLIQYYNGEERAKGNILERFSAQQFPDLHSELNLSSLELGDSALYFCASSVGMYQETQYFGPGTRLLVL.